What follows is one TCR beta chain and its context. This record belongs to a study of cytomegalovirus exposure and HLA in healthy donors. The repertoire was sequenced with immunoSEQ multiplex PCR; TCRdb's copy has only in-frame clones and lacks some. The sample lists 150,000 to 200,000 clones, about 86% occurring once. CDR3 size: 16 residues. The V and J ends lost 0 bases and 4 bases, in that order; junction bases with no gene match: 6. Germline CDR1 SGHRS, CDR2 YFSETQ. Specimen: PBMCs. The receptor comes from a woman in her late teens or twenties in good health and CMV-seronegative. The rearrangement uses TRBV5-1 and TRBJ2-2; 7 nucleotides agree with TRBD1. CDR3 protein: CASSLEGQASTGELFF. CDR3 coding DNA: TGCGCCAGCAGCTTGGAAGGACAGGCATCCACCGGGGAGCTGTTTTTT.